This TCR beta chain emerged from a study of control samples from healthy donors and cancer patients. Data came from immunoSEQ multiplex PCR; TCRdb stores just in-frame clones and leaves some out. The sample includes some 95,000 clones, about 86% of them seen just once. The receptor was derived from a man aged 25 to 40 in good health. What was sequenced was blood.

The CDR3 sequence is CASSVQTGWTEAFF. In nucleotides, the CDR3 is TGTGCCAGTAGTGTCCAAACGGGTTGGACTGAAGCTTTCTTT. The rearrangement uses TRBV19 and TRBJ1-1; D is unclear. V lost 5 bases and J 5 bases, leaving 15 bases between the germline ends. In germline, CDR1 is LNHDA, CDR2 SQIVND (reference sequence). The CDR3 sequence is 14 residues long.